A selection of T cell receptor beta chains follows, all from one sample in a study of post-analysis software for immune sequencing data. Via MiXCR, TCRdb re-called the PCR reads, giving one row per CDR3 protein. This sample carries 150,000 to 200,000 distinct CDR3 sequences, approximately 31% of them seen once, and the ten largest clones take about 1.6%. Sample: blood. The receptors come from a girl between 10 and 17 years old with multiple sclerosis. The CDR3 runs from the conserved cysteine through the conserved F or W. A D gene is named only where the DNA matches it firmly. Some rows have no size entry. The others give once, few or many, or a class for an expanded clone.

V gene	J gene	D gene	clone size	CDR3 protein	CDR3 DNA
TRBV9	TRBJ1-2	.	.	CAGSPGGYTF	TGTGCCGGCAGCCCCGGAGGCTACACCTTC
TRBV20-1	TRBJ2-1	.	once	CSAEPEGSGYNEQFF	TGCAGTGCGGAACCCGAGGGTAGCGGTTACAATGAGCAGTTCTTC
TRBV4-1	TRBJ2-7	.	few	CASSQNGSPNEQYF	TGCGCCAGCAGCCAAAACGGCAGTCCGAACGAGCAGTACTTC
TRBV20-1	TRBJ2-7	.	.	CSAVHSGSYEQYF	TGCAGTGCCGTCCATAGCGGTTCCTACGAGCAGTACTTC
TRBV6-6	TRBJ2-1	TRBD2	many	CASSYSTGLAGVNEQFF	TGTGCCAGCAGTTACTCGACGGGACTAGCGGGAGTCAATGAGCAGTTCTTC
TRBV4-2	TRBJ2-7	TRBD2	.	CASSQASGSLYEQYF	TGTGCCAGCAGCCAAGCAAGCGGGAGTTTGTACGAGCAGTACTTC
TRBV28	TRBJ1-1	.	.	CASSWGLMRAFF	TGTGCCAGCAGCTGGGGACTGATGCGAGCTTTCTTT
TRBV7-3	TRBJ2-1	TRBD1	many	CASSPRDRVGEQFF	TGTGCCAGCAGCCCCCGCGACAGGGTTGGTGAGCAGTTCTTC
TRBV12-3/TRBV12-4	TRBJ1-1	.	few	CASSFVENTEAFF	TGTGCCAGCAGTTTTGTGGAGAACACTGAAGCTTTCTTT
TRBV12-5	TRBJ1-1	.	.	CASGPYLNTEAFF	TGTGCTAGTGGCCCCTACTTGAACACTGAAGCTTTCTTT
TRBV5-1	TRBJ1-6	.	many	CASRYESLNSPLHF	TGCGCCAGCAGATATGAGAGCCTCAATTCACCCCTCCACTTT
TRBV6-4	TRBJ2-1	TRBD1	.	CASSDSRTGGNEQFF	TGTGCCAGCAGTGACTCTCGGACAGGGGGCAATGAGCAGTTCTTC
TRBV6-5	TRBJ2-1	TRBD2	.	CASSRTSDEQFF	TGTGCCAGCAGTAGGACTAGCGATGAGCAGTTCTTC
TRBV10-3	TRBJ2-7	.	many	CAISESRDIYEQYF	TGTGCCATCAGTGAGTCGCGGGACATTTACGAGCAGTACTTC
TRBV28	TRBJ2-3	.	many	CASSLTRTDTQYF	TGTGCCAGCAGTTTAACGCGCACAGATACGCAGTATTTT
TRBV20-1	TRBJ1-5	.	.	CSALSQGNQPQHF	TGCAGTGCTTTGTCACAGGGCAATCAGCCCCAGCATTTT
TRBV4-2	TRBJ2-5	.	many	CASSQDLDQPPYF	TGTGCCAGCAGCCAAGATTTGGACCAGCCTCCGTACTTC
TRBV3-1	TRBJ2-6	.	.	CASTRDKGTSGANVPTF	TGTGCCAGCACCCGGGACAAGGGGACCTCTGGGGCCAACGTCCCGACTTTC
TRBV2	TRBJ2-5	TRBD2	many	CASSQTAGEETQYF	TGTGCCAGCAGTCAAACAGCGGGAGAAGAGACCCAGTACTTC
TRBV5-1	TRBJ1-2	.	.	CASSLTAGYYGYTF	TGCGCCAGCAGCTTGACCGCAGGGTACTATGGCTACACCTTC
TRBV20-1	TRBJ1-2	TRBD1	.	CSAGLLGTAYGYTF	TGCAGTGCTGGGTTACTGGGGACAGCATATGGCTACACCTTC
TRBV11-2	TRBJ2-1	TRBD2	few	CASSGVAGERNEQFF	TGTGCCAGCAGCGGTGTAGCGGGAGAGAGGAATGAGCAGTTCTTC
TRBV5-1	TRBJ2-7	TRBD1	few	CASSRGQVGVPHEQYF	TGCGCCAGCAGCCGAGGACAGGTCGGGGTACCCCACGAGCAGTACTTC
TRBV18	TRBJ1-1	.	few	CASSPFLRTAHTEAFF	TGTGCCAGCTCACCATTCCTCCGGACAGCCCACACTGAAGCTTTCTTT
TRBV7-8	TRBJ2-5	.	many	CASRLTTIQETQYF	TGTGCCAGCAGACTTACTACTATACAAGAGACCCAGTACTTC
TRBV7-9	TRBJ1-1	.	many	CASSSRNTEAFF	TGTGCCAGCAGCTCACGGAACACTGAAGCTTTCTTT
TRBV28	TRBJ1-5	TRBD1	few	CASSSHTGGGWKPQHF	TGTGCCAGCAGTTCTCACACAGGGGGTGGTTGGAAGCCCCAGCATTTT
TRBV7-9	TRBJ1-1	.	.	CASSPGYTEAFF	TGTGCCAGCAGCCCCGGATACACTGAAGCTTTCTTT
TRBV15	TRBJ1-5	.	many	CATSTPGQINQPQHF	TGTGCCACCAGCACACCCGGACAGATCAATCAGCCCCAGCATTTT
TRBV10-3	TRBJ2-1	TRBD2	many	CAIGDPGLAGVEFF	TGTGCCATCGGCGACCCGGGACTAGCGGGAGTCGAGTTCTTC
TRBV24-1	TRBJ2-1	.	many	CATSDPSPNEQFF	TGTGCCACCAGTGATCCCTCCCCGAATGAGCAGTTCTTC
TRBV7-8	TRBJ2-2	.	.	CASSLVRVYSQELFF	TGTGCCAGCAGCTTGGTCCGGGTCTATTCTCAGGAGCTGTTTTTT
TRBV29-1	TRBJ2-7	TRBD1	many	CSVGSQGATYEQYF	TGCAGCGTTGGGTCCCAGGGGGCAACCTACGAGCAGTACTTC
TRBV6-1	TRBJ1-1	TRBD1	.	CASRRTGIMNTEAFF	TGTGCCAGCAGGCGGACAGGGATCATGAACACTGAAGCTTTCTTT
TRBV9	TRBJ2-5	.	many	CASSVAGSETQYF	TGTGCCAGCAGCGTAGCGGGATCAGAGACCCAGTACTTC
TRBV6-5	TRBJ2-3	.	many	CASSYNGRATGRTDTQYF	TGTGCCAGCAGTTACAACGGCCGCGCAACCGGGCGCACAGATACGCAGTATTTT
TRBV27	TRBJ2-5	TRBD1	many	CASSILGQGQETQYF	TGTGCCAGCAGTATCCTGGGACAGGGCCAGGAGACCCAGTACTTC
TRBV28	TRBJ2-7	.	few	CASSLTLYYEQYF	TGTGCCAGCAGTTTAACTCTCTACTACGAGCAGTACTTC
TRBV29-1	TRBJ2-7	.	.	CSVDQQAYEQYF	TGCAGCGTTGACCAGCAAGCCTACGAGCAGTACTTC
TRBV27	TRBJ2-2	TRBD2	once	CASSFSGRANTGELFF	TGTGCCAGCAGTTTCAGCGGGAGGGCCAACACCGGGGAGCTGTTTTTT
TRBV20-1	TRBJ2-1	TRBD2	few	CSAPESLAGGLSKYNEQFF	TGCAGTGCTCCGGAGAGTCTAGCGGGAGGGCTATCTAAATACAATGAGCAGTTCTTC
TRBV12-3/TRBV12-4	TRBJ1-1	.	few	CASSLHSDFTFEAFF	TGTGCCAGCAGTTTGCACAGCGATTTTACTTTTGAAGCTTTCTTT
TRBV2	TRBJ2-5	.	many	CASSEDGPAAETQYF	TGTGCCAGCAGTGAAGATGGCCCAGCGGCGGAGACCCAGTACTTC
TRBV20-1	TRBJ1-1	.	many	CSAGHNVQAFF	TGCAGTGCTGGCCACAATGTGCAAGCTTTCTTT
TRBV5-5	TRBJ2-1	.	many	CASSLEAEDYNEQFF	TGTGCCAGCAGCTTGGAGGCTGAAGACTACAATGAGCAGTTCTTC
TRBV7-2	TRBJ2-5	.	many	CASSLDPGREQYF	TGTGCCAGCAGCCTAGACCCCGGTAGGGAGCAGTACTTC